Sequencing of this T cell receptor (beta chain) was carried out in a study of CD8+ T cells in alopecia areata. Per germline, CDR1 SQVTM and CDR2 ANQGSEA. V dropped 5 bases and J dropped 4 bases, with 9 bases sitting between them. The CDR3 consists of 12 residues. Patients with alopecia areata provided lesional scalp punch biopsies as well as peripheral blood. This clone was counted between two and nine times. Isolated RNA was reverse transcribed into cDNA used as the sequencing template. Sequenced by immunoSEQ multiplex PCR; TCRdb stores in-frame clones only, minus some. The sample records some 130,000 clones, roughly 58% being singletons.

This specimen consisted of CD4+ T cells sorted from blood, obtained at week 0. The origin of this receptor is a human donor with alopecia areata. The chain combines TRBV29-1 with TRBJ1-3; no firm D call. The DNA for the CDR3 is TGCAGCGTTCACGGGAAAGGAAACACCATATATTTT. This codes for CSVHGKGNTIYF.